The clone carrying this TCR beta chain was counted between two and nine times. Mismatch with germline at one junction end may stem from a read error. There are 14 residues in the CDR3. CDR1 and CDR2 from the germline V gene are SNHLY and FYNNEI. The sample comes from a study of blood T cells in healthy people across ages. Every donor provided around 10 milliliters of peripheral blood. Isolated PBMCs totaled at least 7 million in each sample. Next came a second PCR, run for 7 to 11 cycles, which used a sample-barcoded 5' primer along with a J-beta primer mix. TCRdb used MiXCR to reprocess the 5' RACE reads, holding one entry per CDR3 protein. The sample lists a few hundred thousand distinct CDR3 sequences; around 27% were seen once. This sample also appeared in a second study, on T cells of mothers and their children.

Material for sequencing was blood. The chain links TRBV2 to TRBJ2-7; D is possibly TRBD1 or TRBD2 (5 bases each). The receptor's source is a boy between 2 and 10 years old in good health. The CDR3 protein is CAGSGSGPGNEQYF. The DNA for the CDR3 is TGTGCCGGCAGTGGGTCAGGGCCGGGGAACGAGCAGTACTTC.